What follows describes a single T cell receptor beta chain. The data derive from a study of shared clonotypes between healthy human individuals. TCRdb keeps only in-frame clones here, not all; method: immunoSEQ multiplex PCR. The table records about 1.5 million clones, about 98% of them present only once. Germline values: CDR1 LNHNV, CDR2 YYDKDF (reference sequence). CDR3 length equals 13 residues. V was pared by 9 bases and J by 8 bases, with 9 bases of the junction left unmatched. This sequence originates from a man aged 25-45 years in good health. Sequencing used naive CD4+ T cells sorted from blood. Subset noted: CD45RA+ positively selected. The gene calls are TRBV15 and TRBJ2-1; 8 nucleotides agree with TRBD2. CDR3 sequence (DNA): TGTGCCACGGGTCGGGAGGGCCGGGATGAGCAGTTCTTC. Its protein product is CATGREGRDEQFF.